This T cell receptor (beta chain) is from a study of T cell changes during pregnancy in multiple sclerosis. Germline assignment: CDR1 SGHTA and CDR2 FQGNSA. V lost 5 bases and J lost 8; bases outside the gene matches: 7. This CDR3 has 14 amino acids. The repertoire was sequenced with immunoSEQ multiplex PCR; TCRdb's copy has only in-frame clones and lacks some. The sample yields 60,000 to 70,000 clones, 91% seen once. The gene calls are TRBV7-2 and TRBJ2-2; 8 nucleotides agree with TRBD2. This sequence originates from a female donor in good health, enrolled as a control in a pregnancy study. The specimen comprised peripheral blood, sampled in the third trimester of pregnancy. CDR3 sequence: CASSLSGGTGELFF. The CDR3 region has the DNA TGTGCCAGCAGCCTTTCGGGGGGGACTGGGGAGCTGTTTTTT.